Shown below are 3 T cell receptor beta chains from a single sample sequenced in a study of beta chain features in type 1 diabetes. Sequencing targeted expressed TCRB transcripts, as all isolated RNA had been reverse transcribed. The data were produced by immunoSEQ multiplex PCR, yet TCRdb's version contains in-frame clones alone and is incomplete. The top ten clones hold 0.095% to 0.15% of a sample with 600,000 to 700,000 clones, 9.5% to 15% of them seen once. Their antigen targets remain unknown. Whole-study findings and limits: TCRB CDR3s from Type 1 diabetes patients were moderately but significantly shorter in all four CD4+ subsets.

Sequencing was carried out using naive CD4+ T cells from blood. These receptor sequences come from a man younger than 40 with type 1 diabetes.

The chain combines TRBV19 with TRBJ1-1, with 9 bases fitting TRBD1. The CDR3 spans 15 residues. Trimming took 3 bases from V and 0 from J; bases not matched to a gene: 2. The germline CDR1 and CDR2 sequences are LNHDA and SQIVND (reference sequence). The CDR3 protein is CASSIRDRVNTEAFF. Here the CDR3 DNA reads TGTGCCAGTAGTATTAGGGACAGGGTGAACACTGAAGCTTTCTTT.

This clone has more than one count but fewer than ten. The chain is built from TRBV7-2 and TRBJ1-2; maybe TRBD1 (5 bases). V was shortened by 1 base and J by 0 bases, with 15 bases between the two germline ends. Germline V gene data show CDR1 as SGHTA and CDR2 as FQGNSA. The CDR3 length is 17 residues. The CDR3 is CASSLVVGGVANYGYTF. The CDR3, as DNA: TGTGCCAGCAGCTTAGTTGTGGGGGGAGTAGCTAACTATGGCTACACCTTC. Full variable domain (rest looked up from reference TRBV7-2 and TRBJ1-2): GAGVSQSPSNKVTEKGKDVELRCDPISGHTALYWYRQSLGQGLEFLIYFQGNSAPDKSGLPSDRFSAERTGGSVSTLTIQRTQQEDSAVYLCASSLVVGGVANYGYTFGSGTRLTVV.

The V and J genes are TRBV5-4 and TRBJ2-7; D remains unclear. Germline CDR1 is SGHNT and CDR2 is YYREEE (reference sequence). The CDR3 runs 16 residues. V was cut by 4 bases and J by 1 base, with 18 bases left in between. CDR3 loop: CASSPGGDPASYEQYF. The CDR3 region has the DNA TGTGCCAGCAGCCCCGGCGGAGATCCCGCATCCTACGAGCAGTACTTC.